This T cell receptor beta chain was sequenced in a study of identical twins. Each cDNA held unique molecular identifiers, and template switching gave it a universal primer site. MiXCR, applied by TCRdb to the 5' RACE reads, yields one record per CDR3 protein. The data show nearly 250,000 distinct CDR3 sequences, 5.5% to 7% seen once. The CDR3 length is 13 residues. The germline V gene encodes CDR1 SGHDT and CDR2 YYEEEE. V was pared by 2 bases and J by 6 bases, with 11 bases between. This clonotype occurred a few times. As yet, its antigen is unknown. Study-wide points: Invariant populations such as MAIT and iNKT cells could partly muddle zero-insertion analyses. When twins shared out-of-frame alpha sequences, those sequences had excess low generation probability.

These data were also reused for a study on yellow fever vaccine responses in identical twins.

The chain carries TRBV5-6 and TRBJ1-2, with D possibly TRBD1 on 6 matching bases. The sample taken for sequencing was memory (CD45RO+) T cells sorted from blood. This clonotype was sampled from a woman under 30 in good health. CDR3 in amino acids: CASSFQEGDGYTF. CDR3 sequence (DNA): TGTGCCAGCAGCTTTCAGGAGGGGGATGGCTACACCTTC.